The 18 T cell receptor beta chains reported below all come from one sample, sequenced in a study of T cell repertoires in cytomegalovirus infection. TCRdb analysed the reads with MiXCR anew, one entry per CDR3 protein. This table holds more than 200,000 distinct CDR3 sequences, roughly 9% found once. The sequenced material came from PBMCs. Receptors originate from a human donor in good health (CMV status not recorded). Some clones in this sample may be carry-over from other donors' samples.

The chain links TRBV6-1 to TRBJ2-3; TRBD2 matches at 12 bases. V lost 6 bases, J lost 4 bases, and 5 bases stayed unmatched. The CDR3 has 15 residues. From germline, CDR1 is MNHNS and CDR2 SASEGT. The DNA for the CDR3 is TGTGCCAGCAGGTCACTAGCGGGAGGCCCAGATACGCAGTATTTT. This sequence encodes CASRSLAGGPDTQYF.

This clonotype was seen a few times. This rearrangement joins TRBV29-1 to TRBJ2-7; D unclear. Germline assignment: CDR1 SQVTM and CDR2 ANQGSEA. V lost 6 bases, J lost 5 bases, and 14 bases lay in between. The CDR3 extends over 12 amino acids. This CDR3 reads CSVADGRNEQYF. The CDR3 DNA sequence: TGCAGCGTCGCCGATGGACGTAACGAGCAGTACTTC.

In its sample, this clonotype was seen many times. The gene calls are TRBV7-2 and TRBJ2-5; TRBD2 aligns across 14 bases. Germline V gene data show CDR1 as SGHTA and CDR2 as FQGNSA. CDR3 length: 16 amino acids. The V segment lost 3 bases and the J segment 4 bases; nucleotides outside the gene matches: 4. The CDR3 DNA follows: TGTGCCAGCAGCTTTGTAGGGACTAGCGGGAGAGAGACCCAGTACTTC. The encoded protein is CASSFVGTSGRETQYF.

The CDR3, as DNA: TGTGCCAGCTCACCTCTGGCGGCGGTTAATGAAAAACTGTTTTTT. Protein sequence: CASSPLAAVNEKLFF. This rearrangement joins TRBV18 to TRBJ1-4; no clear D gene. The CDR3 contains 15 residues. Germline V gene sequence: CDR1 KGHSH, CDR2 LQKENI. V was shortened by 3 bases and J by 4 bases, with 12 bases between the two germline ends.

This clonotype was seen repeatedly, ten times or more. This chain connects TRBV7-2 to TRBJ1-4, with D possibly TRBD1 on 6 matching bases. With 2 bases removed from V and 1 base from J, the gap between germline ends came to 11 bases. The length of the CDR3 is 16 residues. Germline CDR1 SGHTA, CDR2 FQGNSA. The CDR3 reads CASSLSLTGTNEKLFF. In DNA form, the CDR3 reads TGTGCCAGCAGCTTATCTTTGACAGGAACTAATGAAAAACTGTTTTTT.

CDR3 coding DNA: TGTGCCTGGAGCCGTTGGGAAGAGACCCAGTACTTC. Protein: CAWSRWEETQYF. The genes are TRBV30 and TRBJ2-5; D gene uncertain. The CDR3 covers 12 residues. Germline values: CDR1 GTSNPN, CDR2 SVGIG (reference sequence). V was cut by 3 bases and J by 3 bases, with 8 bases left in between.

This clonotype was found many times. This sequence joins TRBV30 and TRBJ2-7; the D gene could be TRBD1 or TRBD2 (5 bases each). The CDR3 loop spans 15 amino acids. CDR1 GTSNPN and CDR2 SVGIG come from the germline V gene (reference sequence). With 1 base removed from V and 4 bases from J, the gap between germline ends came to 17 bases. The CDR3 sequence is CAWSGAAGGFYEQYF. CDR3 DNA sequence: TGTGCCTGGAGTGGAGCGGCTGGGGGATTTTACGAGCAGTACTTC. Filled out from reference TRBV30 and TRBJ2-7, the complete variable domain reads SQTIHQWPATLVQPVGSPLSLECTVEGTSNPNLYWYRQAAGRGLQLLFYSVGIGQISSEVPQNLSASRPQDRQFILSSKKLLLSDSGFYLCAWSGAAGGFYEQYFGPGTRLTVT.

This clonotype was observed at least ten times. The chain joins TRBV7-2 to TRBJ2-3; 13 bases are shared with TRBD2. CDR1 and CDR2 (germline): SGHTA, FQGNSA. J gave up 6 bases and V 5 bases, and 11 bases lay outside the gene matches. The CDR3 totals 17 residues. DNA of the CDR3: TGTGCCAGCAGCCCCCGGACTAGCGGGGGATCGTGGGATACGCAGTATTTT. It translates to CASSPRTSGGSWDTQYF.

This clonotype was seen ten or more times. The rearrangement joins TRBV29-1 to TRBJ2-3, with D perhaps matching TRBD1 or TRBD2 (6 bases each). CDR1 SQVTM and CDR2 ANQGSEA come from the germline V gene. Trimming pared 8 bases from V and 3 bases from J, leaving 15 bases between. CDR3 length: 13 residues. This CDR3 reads CSIKGGPTDTQYF. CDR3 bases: TGCAGCATTAAGGGGGGACCGACAGATACGCAGTATTTT.

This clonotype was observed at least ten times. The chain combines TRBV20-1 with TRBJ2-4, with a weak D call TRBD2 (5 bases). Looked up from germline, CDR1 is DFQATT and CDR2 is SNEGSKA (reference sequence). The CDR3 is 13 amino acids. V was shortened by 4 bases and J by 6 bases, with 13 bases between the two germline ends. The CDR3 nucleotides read TGCAGTGCTACCGAAGAACTAGGAAACATTCAGTACTTC. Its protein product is CSATEELGNIQYF.

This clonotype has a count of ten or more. In nucleotides, the CDR3 is TGTGCCAGCAGCTTTAGGGCAGAAACAGATACGCAGTATTTT. Translation gives CASSFRAETDTQYF. V usage is TRBV7-6 and J usage is TRBJ2-3; D is uncertain. The CDR3 is made up of 14 amino acids. Trimming left V 3 bases short and J 3 bases short, with 10 bases between. The germline V gene encodes CDR1 SGHVS and CDR2 FNYEAQ.

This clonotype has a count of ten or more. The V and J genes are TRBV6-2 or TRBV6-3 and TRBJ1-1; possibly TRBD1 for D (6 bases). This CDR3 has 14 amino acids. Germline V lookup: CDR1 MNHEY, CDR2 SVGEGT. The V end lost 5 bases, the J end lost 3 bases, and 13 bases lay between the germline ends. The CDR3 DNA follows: TGTGCCAGCAGTCCACCCAACAGGGACACTGAAGCTTTCTTT. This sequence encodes CASSPPNRDTEAFF.

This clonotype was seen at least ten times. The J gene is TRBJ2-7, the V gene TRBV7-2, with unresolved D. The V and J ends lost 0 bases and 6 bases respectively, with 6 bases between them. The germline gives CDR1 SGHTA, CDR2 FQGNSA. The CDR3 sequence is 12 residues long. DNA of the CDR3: TGTGCCAGCAGCTTAGCAGTCACCGAGCAGTACTTC. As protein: CASSLAVTEQYF.

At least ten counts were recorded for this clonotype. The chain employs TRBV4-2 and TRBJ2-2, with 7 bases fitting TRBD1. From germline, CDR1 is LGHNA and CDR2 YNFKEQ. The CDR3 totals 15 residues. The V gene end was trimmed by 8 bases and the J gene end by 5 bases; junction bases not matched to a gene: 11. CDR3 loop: CASEHTGAGTGELFF. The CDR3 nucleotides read TGTGCCAGCGAGCACACAGGGGCCGGAACCGGGGAGCTGTTTTTT.

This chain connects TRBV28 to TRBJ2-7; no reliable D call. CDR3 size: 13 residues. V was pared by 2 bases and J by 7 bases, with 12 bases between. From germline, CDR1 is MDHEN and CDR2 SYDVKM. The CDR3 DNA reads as TGTGCCAGCAGTTTAGTCCGAGTAGTGGAGCAGTACTTC. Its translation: CASSLVRVVEQYF.

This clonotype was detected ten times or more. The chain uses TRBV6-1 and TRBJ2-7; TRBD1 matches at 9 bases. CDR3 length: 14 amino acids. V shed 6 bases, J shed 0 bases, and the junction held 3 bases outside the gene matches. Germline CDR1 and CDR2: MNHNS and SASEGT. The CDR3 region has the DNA TGTGCCAGCAGACTGGACAGGGGCTCCTACGAGCAGTACTTC. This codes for CASRLDRGSYEQYF.

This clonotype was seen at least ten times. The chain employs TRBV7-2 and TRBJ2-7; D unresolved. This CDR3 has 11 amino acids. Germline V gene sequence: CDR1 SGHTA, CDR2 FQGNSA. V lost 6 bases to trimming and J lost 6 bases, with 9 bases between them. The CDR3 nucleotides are TGTGCCAGCAGGCTGGGCACCGAGCAGTACTTC. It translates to CASRLGTEQYF.

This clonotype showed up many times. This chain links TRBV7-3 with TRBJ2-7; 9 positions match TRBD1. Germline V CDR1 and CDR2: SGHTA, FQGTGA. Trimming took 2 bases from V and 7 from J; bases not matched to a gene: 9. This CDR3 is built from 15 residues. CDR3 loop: CASSLLGQGVGEQYF. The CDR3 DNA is TGTGCCAGCAGCTTATTGGGACAGGGAGTGGGAGAGCAGTACTTC.